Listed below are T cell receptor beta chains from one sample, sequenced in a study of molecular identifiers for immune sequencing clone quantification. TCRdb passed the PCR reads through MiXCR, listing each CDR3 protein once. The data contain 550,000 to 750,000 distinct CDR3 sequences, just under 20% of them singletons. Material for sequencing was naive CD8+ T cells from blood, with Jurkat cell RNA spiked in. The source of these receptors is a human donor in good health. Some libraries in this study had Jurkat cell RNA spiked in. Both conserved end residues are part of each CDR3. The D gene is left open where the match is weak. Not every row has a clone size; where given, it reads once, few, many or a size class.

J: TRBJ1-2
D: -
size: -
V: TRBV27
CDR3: CASRPNSTPYGYTF
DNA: TGTGCCAGCAGGCCCAACTCGACCCCCTATGGCTACACCTTC

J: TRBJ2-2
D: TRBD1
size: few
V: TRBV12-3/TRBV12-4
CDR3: CASSSGQGPGELFF
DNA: TGTGCCAGCAGTTCAGGACAGGGGCCCGGGGAGCTGTTTTTT

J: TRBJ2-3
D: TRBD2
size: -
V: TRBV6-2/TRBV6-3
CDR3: CVSSYPPRSGRGVTDTQYF
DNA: TGTGTCAGCAGTTACCCGCCTCGGTCCGGGAGGGGTGTGACAGATACGCAGTATTTT

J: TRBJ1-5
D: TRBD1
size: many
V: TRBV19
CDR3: CASRTGSLGQPQHF
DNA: TGTGCCAGTAGGACAGGGAGCCTCGGACAGCCCCAGCATTTT

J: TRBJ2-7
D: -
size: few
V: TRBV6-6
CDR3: CASSGLPRSYEQYF
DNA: TGTGCCTCTTCTGGGTTACCAAGGTCTTACGAGCAGTACTTC

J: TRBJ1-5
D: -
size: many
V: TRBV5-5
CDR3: CASSWDLSNQPQHF
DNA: TGTGCCAGCAGCTGGGACCTCAGCAATCAGCCCCAGCATTTT

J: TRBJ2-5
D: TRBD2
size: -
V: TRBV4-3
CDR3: CASTKSLAGGQETQYF
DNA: TGCGCCAGCACTAAAAGTCTGGCGGGAGGGCAAGAGACCCAGTACTTC

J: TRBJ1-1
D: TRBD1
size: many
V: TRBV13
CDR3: CASSPDRANTEAFF
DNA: TGTGCCAGCAGCCCGGACAGGGCGAACACTGAAGCTTTCTTT

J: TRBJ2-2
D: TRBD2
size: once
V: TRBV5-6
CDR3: CASSLQGTSETGELFF
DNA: TGTGCCAGCAGCTTACAAGGGACTAGCGAAACCGGGGAGCTGTTTTTT

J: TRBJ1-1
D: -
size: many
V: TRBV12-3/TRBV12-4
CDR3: CASSFFERGGTEAFF
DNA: TGTGCCAGCAGTTTCTTTGAGAGGGGAGGTACTGAAGCTTTCTTT

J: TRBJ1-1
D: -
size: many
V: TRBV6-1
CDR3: CASSEFFEAFF
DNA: TGTGCCAGCAGTGAATTTTTTGAAGCTTTCTTT

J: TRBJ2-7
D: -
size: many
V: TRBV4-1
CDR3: CASSQDSGVYEQYF
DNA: TGCGCCAGCAGCCAAGATTCAGGGGTCTACGAGCAGTACTTC

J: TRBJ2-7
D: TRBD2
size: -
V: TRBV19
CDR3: CASSEAGVPEQYF
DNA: TGTGCCAGTAGTGAGGCGGGAGTTCCCGAGCAGTACTTC

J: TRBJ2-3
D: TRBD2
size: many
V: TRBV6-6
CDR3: CASSLTLAGPDTQYF
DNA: TGTGCCAGCAGCCTCACGCTAGCGGGCCCCGACACGCAGTATTTT